The clone carrying this TCR beta chain was counted a few times. Its antigen is not identified. The CDR3 has 15 amino acids. Germline CDR1 SGHRS, CDR2 YFSETQ. V was pared by 5 bases and J by 0 bases, with 11 bases between. The PCR made use of 60 Vbeta and 13 Jbeta primers. Only in-frame clones appear in the TCRdb table, and some are missing; sequencing was by immunoSEQ multiplex PCR. The repertoire holds tens of thousands of clones, with more than 60% as singletons. This record belongs to a study of cytomegalovirus exposure and HLA in healthy donors. Study-level points and caveats: In vitro checks showed that a few CMV-associated chains really do target CMV antigens.

The receptor was isolated from a young man in good health and CMV-seronegative. V is TRBV5-1 and J is TRBJ2-2; perhaps TRBD1 as D (5 bases). Sequenced sample: PBMCs. CDR3 loop: CASRPQGPNTGELFF. Written as DNA, the CDR3 is TGCGCCAGCAGACCCCAGGGTCCGAACACCGGGGAGCTGTTTTTT.